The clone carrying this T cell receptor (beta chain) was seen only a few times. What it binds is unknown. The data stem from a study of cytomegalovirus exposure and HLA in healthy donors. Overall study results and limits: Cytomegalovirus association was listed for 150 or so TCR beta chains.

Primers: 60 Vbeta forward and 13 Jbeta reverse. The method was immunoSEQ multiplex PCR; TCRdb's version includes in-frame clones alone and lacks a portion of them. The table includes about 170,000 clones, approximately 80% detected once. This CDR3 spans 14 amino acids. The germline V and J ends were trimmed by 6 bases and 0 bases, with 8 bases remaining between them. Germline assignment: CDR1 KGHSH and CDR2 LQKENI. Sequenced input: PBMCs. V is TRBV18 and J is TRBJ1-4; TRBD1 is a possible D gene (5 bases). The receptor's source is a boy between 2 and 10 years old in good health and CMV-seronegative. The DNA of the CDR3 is TGTGCCAGCTCCGCAGGGTCAACTAATGAAAAACTGTTTTTT. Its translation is CASSAGSTNEKLFF.